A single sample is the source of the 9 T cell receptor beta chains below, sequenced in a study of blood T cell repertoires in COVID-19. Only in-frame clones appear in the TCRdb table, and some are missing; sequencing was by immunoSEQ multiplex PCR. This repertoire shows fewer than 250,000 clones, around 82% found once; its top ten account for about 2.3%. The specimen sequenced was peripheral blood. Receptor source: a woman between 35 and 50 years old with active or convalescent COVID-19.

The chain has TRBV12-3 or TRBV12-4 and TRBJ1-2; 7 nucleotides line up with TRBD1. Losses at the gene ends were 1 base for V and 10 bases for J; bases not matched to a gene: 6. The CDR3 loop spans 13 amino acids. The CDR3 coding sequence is TGTGCCAGCAGTTTAGTTGGAGGGGGCGCCTACACCTTC. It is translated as CASSLVGGGAYTF.

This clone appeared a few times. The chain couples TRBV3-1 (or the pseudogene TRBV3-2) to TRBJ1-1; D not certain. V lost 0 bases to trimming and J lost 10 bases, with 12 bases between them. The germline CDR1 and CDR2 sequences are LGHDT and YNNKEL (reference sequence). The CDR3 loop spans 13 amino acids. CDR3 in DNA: TGTGCCAGCAGCCAAGATGGGAGGGCAGGAGCTTTCTTT. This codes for CASSQDGRAGAFF.

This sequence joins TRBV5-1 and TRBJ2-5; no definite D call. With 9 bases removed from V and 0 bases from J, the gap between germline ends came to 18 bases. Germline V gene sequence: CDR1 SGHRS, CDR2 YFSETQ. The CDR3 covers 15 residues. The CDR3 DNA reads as TGCGCCACCAGATTGTCAAGCGCTTACCAAGAGACCCAGTACTTC. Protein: CATRLSSAYQETQYF.

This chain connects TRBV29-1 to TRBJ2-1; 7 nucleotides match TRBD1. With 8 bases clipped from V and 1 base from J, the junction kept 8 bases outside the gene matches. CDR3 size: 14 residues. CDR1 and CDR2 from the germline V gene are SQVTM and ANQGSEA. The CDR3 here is CSSSRGSSYNEQFF. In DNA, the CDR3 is TGCAGCTCCAGCAGGGGGAGTTCCTACAATGAGCAGTTCTTC.

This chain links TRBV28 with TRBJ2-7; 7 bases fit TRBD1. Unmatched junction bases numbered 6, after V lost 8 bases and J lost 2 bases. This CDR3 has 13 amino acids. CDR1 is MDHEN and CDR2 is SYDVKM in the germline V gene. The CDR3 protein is CASRDSKTYEQYF. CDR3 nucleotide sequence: TGTGCCAGCCGGGACAGTAAAACCTACGAGCAGTACTTC. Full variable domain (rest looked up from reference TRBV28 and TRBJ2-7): DVKVTQSSRYLVKRTGEKVFLECVQDMDHENMFWYRQDPGLGLRLIYFSYDVKMKEKGDIPEGYSVSREKKERFSLILESASTNQTSMYLCASRDSKTYEQYFGPGTRLTVT.

The CDR3 region is CASRTAQSTAGELFF. The CDR3 nucleotides are TGCGCCAGCAGGACTGCTCAATCGACAGCCGGGGAGCTGTTTTTT. V gene TRBV5-1 combines with J gene TRBJ2-2; D is possibly TRBD1 (5 bases). Germline V gives CDR1 SGHRS, CDR2 YFSETQ. With 5 bases removed from V and 6 bases from J, the gap between germline ends came to 17 bases. The CDR3 consists of 15 residues.

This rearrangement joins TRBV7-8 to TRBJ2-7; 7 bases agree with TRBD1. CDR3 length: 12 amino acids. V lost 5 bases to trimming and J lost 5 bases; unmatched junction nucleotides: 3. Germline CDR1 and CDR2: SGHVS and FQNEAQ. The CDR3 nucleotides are TGTGCCAGCAGCCTCGACAGGGACGAGCAGTACTTC. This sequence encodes CASSLDRDEQYF.

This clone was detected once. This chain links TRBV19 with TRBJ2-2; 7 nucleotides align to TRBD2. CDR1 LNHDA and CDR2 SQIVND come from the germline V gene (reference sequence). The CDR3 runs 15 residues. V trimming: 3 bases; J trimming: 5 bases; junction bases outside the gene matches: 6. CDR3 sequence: CASSIPGRATGELFF. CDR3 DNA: TGTGCCAGTAGTATTCCGGGGAGGGCGACCGGGGAGCTGTTTTTT.

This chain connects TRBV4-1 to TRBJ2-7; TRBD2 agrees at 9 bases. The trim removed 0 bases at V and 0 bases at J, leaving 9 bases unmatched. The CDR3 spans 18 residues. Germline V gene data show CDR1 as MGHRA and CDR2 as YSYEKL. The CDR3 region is CASSQDAVTSGYSYEQYF. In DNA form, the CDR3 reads TGCGCCAGCAGCCAAGACGCTGTAACTAGCGGGTACTCCTACGAGCAGTACTTC.